Ten or more counts support the clone carrying this TCR beta chain. Combining iRepertoire HTBI primers with Arm-PCR of CDR3 regions, the authors built TCR beta libraries. From the multiplex PCR reads, TCRdb called clonotypes with MiXCR, one entry per CDR3 protein. The sample consists of around 250,000 distinct CDR3 sequences, 20% of them appearing once. The germline V gene has CDR1 LGHNA and CDR2 YNFKEQ. There are 16 residues in the CDR3. The J segment lost 4 bases and the V segment lost 5 bases, leaving 10 bases of the junction unmatched. Time point meaning: newly diagnosed GD, antithyroid drugs for less than 3 months. Scientists built the TCR library using RNA that was extracted from PBMCs. The entry originates in a study of regulatory T cells in long-lasting Graves disease.

The V call is TRBV4-2, the J call TRBJ2-3; 9 bases agree with TRBD1. This receptor was taken from a female donor with Graves disease. The sample here was peripheral blood mononuclear cells (PBMCs), taken at new diagnosis, from a patient treated with antithyroid drugs. The CDR3 DNA follows: TGTGCCAGCAGCAAGGGACAGGGAGAATTGGCAGATACGCAGTATTTT. Protein sequence: CASSKGQGELADTQYF.